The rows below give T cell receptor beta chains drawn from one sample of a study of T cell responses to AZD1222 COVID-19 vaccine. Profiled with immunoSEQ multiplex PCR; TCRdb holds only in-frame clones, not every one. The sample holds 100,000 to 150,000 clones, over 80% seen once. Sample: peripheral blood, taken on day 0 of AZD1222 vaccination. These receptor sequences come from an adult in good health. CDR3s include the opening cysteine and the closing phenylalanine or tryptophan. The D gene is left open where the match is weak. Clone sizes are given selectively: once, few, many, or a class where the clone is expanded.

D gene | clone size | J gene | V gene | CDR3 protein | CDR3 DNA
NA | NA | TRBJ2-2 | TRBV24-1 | CATSEGRSELFF | TGTGCCACCAGTGAGGGGCGATCGGAGCTGTTTTTT
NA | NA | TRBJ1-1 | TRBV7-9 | CASSLGQTREGSSNAEAFF | TGTGCCAGCAGCCTCGGACAGACTAGGGAGGGGTCGAGTAACGCTGAAGCTTTCTTT
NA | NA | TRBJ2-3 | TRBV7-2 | CASSPEGWGTDTQYF | TGTGCCAGCAGCCCAGAAGGGTGGGGCACAGATACGCAGTATTTT
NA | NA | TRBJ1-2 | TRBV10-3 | CAISESNYGYTF | TGTGCCATCAGTGAGTCCAACTATGGCTACACCTTC
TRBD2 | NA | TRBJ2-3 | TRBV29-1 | CSVGGLAGRVTDTQYF | TGCAGCGTTGGAGGGTTAGCGGGTCGAGTAACAGATACGCAGTATTTT
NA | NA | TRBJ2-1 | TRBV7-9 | CASSARDSGPGNEQFF | TGTGCCAGCAGCGCCCGGGACTCGGGACCGGGGAATGAGCAGTTCTTC
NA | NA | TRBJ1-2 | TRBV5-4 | CASSFDWGNYGYTF | TGTGCCAGCAGCTTTGATTGGGGTAACTATGGCTACACCTTC
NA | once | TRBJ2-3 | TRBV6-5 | CASSYARDGDTQYF | TGTGCCAGCAGTTACGCCAGGGATGGAGATACGCAGTATTTT
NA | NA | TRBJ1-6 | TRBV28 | CASSIDSYLHSPLHF | TGTGCCAGCAGTATTGACAGTTATCTTCATTCACCCCTCCACTTT
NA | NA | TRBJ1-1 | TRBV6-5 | CASSYEGAGNTEAFF | TGTGCCAGCAGTTATGAAGGGGCTGGGAACACTGAAGCTTTCTTT
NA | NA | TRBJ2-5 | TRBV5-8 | CASLFTWAGETQYF | TGTGCCAGCCTGTTCACCTGGGCGGGGGAGACCCAGTACTTC
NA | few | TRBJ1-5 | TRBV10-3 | CAIGGGRDQPQHF | TGTGCCATCGGAGGGGGTAGGGATCAGCCCCAGCATTTT
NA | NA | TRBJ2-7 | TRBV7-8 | CASSLGIRQGGIYEQYF | TGTGCCAGCAGCTTAGGGATACGGCAGGGTGGGATTTACGAGCAGTACTTC
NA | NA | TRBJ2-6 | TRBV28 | CASSRAGVSGANVLTF | TGTGCCAGCAGTAGGGCAGGGGTCTCTGGGGCCAACGTCCTGACTTTC
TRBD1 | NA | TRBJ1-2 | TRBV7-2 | CASSLGGTGAFHGYTF | TGTGCCAGCAGCTTAGGAGGGACAGGGGCCTTCCATGGCTACACCTTC